This TCR beta chain came from a study of response to subunit inactivated influenza vaccine. The CDR3 covers 16 residues. Trimming stripped 1 base from V and 0 bases from J, with 11 bases between. Germline loops: CDR1 SGHAT, CDR2 FQNNGV. TCRdb re-derived calls from the RT-PCR reads in MiXCR, one entry per CDR3 protein. Of some 550,000 distinct CDR3 sequences in the sample, under 25% are singletons; the top ten hold 2.5% to 3.5%. The same sample was also used in a study of T cells expressing NK-cell markers. That paper adds: 5'RACE template switching built TCR beta cDNA with unique molecular identifiers.

The J gene is TRBJ2-3, the V gene TRBV11-2; D might be TRBD1 (5 bases). This material consisted of CD4+ T cells sorted from PBMCs, taken approximately 13 days after vaccination. This sequence originates from a man aged 45-65 years who received an inactivated influenza vaccine. CDR3 amino acids: CASSLVGHRSTDTQYF. The CDR3 DNA sequence: TGTGCCAGCAGCTTAGTAGGTCACAGGAGCACAGATACGCAGTATTTT.